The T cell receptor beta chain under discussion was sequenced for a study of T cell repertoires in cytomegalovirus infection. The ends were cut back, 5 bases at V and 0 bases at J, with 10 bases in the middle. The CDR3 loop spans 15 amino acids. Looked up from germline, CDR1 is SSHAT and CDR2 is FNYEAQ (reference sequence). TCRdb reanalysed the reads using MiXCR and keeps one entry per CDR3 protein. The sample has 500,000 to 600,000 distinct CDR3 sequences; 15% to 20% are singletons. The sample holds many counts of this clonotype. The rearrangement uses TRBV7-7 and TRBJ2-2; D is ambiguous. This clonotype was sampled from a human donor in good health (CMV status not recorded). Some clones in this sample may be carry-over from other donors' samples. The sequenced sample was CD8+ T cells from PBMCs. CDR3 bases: TGTGCCAGCAGCCAGGCGCCACCGAACACCGGGGAGCTGTTTTTT. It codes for CASSQAPPNTGELFF.